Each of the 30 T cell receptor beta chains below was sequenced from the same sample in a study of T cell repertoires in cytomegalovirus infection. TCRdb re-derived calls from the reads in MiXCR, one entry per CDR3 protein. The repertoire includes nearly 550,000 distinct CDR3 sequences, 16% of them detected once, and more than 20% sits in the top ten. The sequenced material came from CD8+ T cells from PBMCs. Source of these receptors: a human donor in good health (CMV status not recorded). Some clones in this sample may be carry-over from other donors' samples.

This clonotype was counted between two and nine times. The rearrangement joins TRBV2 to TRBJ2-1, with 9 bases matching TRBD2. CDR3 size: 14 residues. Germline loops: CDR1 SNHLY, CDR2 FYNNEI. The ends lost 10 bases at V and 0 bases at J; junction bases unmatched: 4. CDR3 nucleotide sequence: TGTGCCACCCTAGCGGGGCGCTCCTACAATGAGCAGTTCTTC. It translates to CATLAGRSYNEQFF.

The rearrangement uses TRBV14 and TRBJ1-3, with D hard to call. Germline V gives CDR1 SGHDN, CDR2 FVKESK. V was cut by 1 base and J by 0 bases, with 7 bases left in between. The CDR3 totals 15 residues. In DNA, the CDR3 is TGTGCCAGCAGCCAAGTAGGGCCCTCTGGAAACACCATATATTTT. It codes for CASSQVGPSGNTIYF.

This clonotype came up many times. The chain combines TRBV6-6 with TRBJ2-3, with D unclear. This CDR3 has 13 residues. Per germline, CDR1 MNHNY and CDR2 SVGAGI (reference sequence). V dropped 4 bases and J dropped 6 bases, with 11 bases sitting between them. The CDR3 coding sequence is TGTGCCAGCAGTTCTTACGGGTTTGATACGCAGTATTTT. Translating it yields CASSSYGFDTQYF.

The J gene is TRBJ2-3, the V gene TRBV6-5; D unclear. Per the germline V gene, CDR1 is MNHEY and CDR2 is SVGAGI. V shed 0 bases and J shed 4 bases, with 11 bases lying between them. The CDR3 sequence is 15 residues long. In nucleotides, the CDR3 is TGTGCCAGCAGTTACTCGAGAGGCGGCCCAGATACGCAGTATTTT. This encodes CASSYSRGGPDTQYF.

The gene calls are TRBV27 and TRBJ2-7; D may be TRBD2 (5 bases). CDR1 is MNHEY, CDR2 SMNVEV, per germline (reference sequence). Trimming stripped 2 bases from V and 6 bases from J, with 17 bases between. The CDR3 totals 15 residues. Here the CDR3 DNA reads TGTGCCAGCAGTTTAAGCGGATGGACCCCCAGCGAGCAGTACTTC. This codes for CASSLSGWTPSEQYF.

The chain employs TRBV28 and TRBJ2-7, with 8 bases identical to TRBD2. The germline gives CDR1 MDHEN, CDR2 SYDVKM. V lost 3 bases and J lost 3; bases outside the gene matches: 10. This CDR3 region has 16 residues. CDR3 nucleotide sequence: TGTGCCAGCAGTTTGGCGTCACTAGCGGCGAACTACGAGCAGTACTTC. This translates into CASSLASLAANYEQYF.

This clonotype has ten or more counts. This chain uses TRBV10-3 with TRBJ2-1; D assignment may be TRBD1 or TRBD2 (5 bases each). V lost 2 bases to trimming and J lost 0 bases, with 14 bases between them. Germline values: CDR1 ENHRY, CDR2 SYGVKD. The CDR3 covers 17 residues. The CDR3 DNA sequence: TGTGCCATCAGTGAGCTGAAGGGGAGAAGCTCCTACAATGAGCAGTTCTTC. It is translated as CAISELKGRSSYNEQFF.

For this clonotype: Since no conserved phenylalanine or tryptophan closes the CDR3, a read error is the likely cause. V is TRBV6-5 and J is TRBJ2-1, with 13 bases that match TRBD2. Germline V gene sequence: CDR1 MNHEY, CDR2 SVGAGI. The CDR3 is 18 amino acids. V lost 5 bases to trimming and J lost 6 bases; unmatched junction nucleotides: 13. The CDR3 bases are TGTGCCAGCAGTCAATTACGACTAGCGGGAGGTTCCGCCAATGAGCAGTTCTTA. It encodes CASSQLRLAGGSANEQFL.

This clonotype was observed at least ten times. The CDR3 DNA is TGTGCCAGCAGCCCAGGGACAGACAGAAACACCATATATTTT. Protein product: CASSPGTDRNTIYF. The chain combines TRBV7-9 with TRBJ1-3, with 7 bases that match TRBD1. The germline V gene has CDR1 SEHNR and CDR2 FQNEAQ (reference sequence). Germline trimming cut 5 bases from V and 5 bases from J; bases unmatched to any gene: 6. This CDR3 comprises 14 residues.

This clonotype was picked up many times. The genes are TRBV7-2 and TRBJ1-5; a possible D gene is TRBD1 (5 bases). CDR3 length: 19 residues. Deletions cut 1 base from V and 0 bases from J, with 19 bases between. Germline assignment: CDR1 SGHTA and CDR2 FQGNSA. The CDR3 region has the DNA TGTGCCAGCAGCTTAGGGGGAAGGGTCAGGGCAAATAGCAATCAGCCCCAGCATTTT. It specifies CASSLGGRVRANSNQPQHF.

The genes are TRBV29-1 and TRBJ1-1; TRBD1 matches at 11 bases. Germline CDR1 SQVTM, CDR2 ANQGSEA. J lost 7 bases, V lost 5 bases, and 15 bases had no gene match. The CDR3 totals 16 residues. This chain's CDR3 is CSVRDRGERAGGEAFF. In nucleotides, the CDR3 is TGCAGCGTTCGGGACAGGGGGGAGAGGGCCGGCGGTGAAGCTTTCTTT.

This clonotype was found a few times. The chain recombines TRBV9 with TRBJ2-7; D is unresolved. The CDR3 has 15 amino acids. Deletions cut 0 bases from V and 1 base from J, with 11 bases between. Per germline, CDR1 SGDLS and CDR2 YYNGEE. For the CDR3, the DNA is TGTGCCAGCAGCGTAGGTTTCTTCCAGTCCTACGAGCAGTACTTC. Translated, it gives CASSVGFFQSYEQYF.

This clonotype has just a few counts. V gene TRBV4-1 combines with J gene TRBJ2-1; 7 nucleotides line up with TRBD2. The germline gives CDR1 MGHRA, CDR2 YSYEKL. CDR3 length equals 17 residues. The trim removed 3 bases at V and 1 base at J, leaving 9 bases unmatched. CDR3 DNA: TGCGCCAGCAGCCAGCCAGGACTAGACCTGTCCTACAATGAGCAGTTCTTC. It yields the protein CASSQPGLDLSYNEQFF.

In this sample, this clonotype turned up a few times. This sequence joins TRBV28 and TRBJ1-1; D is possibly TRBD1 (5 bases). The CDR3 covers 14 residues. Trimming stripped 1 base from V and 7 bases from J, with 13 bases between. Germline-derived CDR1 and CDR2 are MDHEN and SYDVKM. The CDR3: CASSLFRGRGEAFF. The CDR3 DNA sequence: TGTGCCAGCAGTTTATTTAGGGGTCGTGGTGAAGCTTTCTTT.

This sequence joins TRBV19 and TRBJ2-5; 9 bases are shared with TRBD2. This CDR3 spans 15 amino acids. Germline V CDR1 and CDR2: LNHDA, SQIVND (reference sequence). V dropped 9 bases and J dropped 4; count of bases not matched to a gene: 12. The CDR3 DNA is TGTGCCAGCACCCAGGCGGCGGGGGGGCCAGAGACCCAGTACTTC. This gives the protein CASTQAAGGPETQYF.

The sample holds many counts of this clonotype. In nucleotides, the CDR3 is TGTGCCAGCGCCGTGGGGGAAATAAACCCTCTCGGCAATGAGCAGTTCTTC. As protein: CASAVGEINPLGNEQFF. J is TRBJ2-1 and V is TRBV7-3; D may correspond to TRBD1 or TRBD2 (5 bases each). Germline-derived CDR1 and CDR2 are SGHTA and FQGTGA. Trimming pared 8 bases from V and 6 bases from J, leaving 26 bases between. The CDR3 extends over 17 amino acids.

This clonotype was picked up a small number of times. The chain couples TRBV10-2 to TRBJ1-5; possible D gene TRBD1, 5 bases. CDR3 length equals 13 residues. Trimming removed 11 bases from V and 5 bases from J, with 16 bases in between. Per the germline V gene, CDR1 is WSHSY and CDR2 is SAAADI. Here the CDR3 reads CAGGDSLDQPQHF. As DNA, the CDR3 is TGCGCCGGAGGGGATTCCCTCGATCAGCCCCAGCATTTT.

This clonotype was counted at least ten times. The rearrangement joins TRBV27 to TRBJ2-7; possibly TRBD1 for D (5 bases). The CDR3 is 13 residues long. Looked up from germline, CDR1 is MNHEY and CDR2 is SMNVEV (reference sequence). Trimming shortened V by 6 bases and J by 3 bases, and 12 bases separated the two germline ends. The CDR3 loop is CASSLGRDYEQYF. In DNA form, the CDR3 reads TGTGCCAGCAGCTTAGGCAGGGACTACGAGCAGTACTTC.

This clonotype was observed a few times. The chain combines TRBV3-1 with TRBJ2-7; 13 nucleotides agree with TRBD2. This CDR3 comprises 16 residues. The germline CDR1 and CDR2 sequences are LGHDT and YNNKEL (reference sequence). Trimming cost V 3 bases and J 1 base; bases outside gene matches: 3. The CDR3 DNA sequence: TGTGCCAGCAGCCACGGACTAGCGGGAGAGTCCTACGAGCAGTACTTC. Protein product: CASSHGLAGESYEQYF.

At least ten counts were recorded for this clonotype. Here the CDR3 DNA reads TGTGCCAGCAGTCCAGACAGCCTCTCCTACAATGAGCAGTTCTTC. Encoded protein: CASSPDSLSYNEQFF. The chain couples TRBV12-3 or TRBV12-4 to TRBJ2-1; tentatively, D is TRBD1 (5 bases). With 5 bases removed from V and 0 bases from J, the gap between germline ends came to 11 bases. This CDR3 has 15 amino acids.

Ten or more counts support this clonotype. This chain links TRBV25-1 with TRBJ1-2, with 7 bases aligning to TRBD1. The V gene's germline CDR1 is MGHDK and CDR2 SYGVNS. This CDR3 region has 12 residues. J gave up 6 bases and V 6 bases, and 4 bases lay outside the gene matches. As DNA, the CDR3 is TGTGCCAGCAGGGACAGGAAGGATGGCTACACCTTC. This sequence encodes CASRDRKDGYTF.

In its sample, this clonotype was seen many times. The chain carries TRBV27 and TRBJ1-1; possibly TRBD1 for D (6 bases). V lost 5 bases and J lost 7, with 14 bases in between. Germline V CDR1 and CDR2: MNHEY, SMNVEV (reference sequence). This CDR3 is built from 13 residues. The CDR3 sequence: CASSVRQEYEAFF. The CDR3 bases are TGTGCCAGCAGTGTTCGACAGGAATATGAAGCTTTCTTT.

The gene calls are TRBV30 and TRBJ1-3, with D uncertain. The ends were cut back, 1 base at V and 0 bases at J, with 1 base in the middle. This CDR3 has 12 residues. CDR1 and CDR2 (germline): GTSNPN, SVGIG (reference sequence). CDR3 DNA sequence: TGTGCCTGGAGTGCCTCTGGAAACACCATATATTTT. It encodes CAWSASGNTIYF.

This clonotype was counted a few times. This CDR3 reads CASSQQDHGSQTQYF. The CDR3 DNA reads TGCGCCAGCAGCCAACAGGACCACGGGAGTCAGACCCAGTACTTC. The chain uses TRBV4-1 and TRBJ2-5, with a weak D call TRBD2 (6 bases). The germline V and J ends were trimmed by 2 bases and 6 bases, with 16 bases remaining between them. The CDR3 has 15 amino acids. Per the germline V gene, CDR1 is MGHRA and CDR2 is YSYEKL.

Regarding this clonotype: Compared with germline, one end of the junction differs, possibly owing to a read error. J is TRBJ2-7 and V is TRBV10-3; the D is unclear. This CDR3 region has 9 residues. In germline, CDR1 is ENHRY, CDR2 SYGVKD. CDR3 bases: TGTACCATAGGAGACACGCAGTACTTT. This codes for CTIGDTQYF.

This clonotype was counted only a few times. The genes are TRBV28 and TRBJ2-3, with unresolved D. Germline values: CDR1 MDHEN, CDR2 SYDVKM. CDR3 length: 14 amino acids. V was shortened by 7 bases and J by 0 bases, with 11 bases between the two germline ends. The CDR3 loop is CASNKPSSTDTQYF. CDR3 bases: TGTGCCAGCAACAAACCGAGCAGCACAGATACGCAGTATTTT.

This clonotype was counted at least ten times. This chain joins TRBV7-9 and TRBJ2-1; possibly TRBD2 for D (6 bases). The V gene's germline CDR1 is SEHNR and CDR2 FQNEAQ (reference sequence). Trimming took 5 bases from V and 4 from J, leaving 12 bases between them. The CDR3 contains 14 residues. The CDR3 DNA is TGTGCCAGCAGCCCCTCCCGGGGGTACAATGAGCAGTTCTTC. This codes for CASSPSRGYNEQFF.

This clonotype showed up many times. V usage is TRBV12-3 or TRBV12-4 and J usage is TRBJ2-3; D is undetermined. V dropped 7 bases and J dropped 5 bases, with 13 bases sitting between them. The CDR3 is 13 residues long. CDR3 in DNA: TGTGCCAGCACCCTCCCCCCGCTAGATACGCAGTATTTT. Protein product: CASTLPPLDTQYF.

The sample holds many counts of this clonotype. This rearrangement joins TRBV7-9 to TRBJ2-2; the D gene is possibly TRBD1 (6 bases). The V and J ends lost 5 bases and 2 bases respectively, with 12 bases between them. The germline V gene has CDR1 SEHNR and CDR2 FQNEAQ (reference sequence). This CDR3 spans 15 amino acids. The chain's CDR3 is CASSPRDTNTGELFF. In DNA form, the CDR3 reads TGTGCCAGCAGCCCCAGGGACACCAACACCGGGGAGCTGTTTTTT.

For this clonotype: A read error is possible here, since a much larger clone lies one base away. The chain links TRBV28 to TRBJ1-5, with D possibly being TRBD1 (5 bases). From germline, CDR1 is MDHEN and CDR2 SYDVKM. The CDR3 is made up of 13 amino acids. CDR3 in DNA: TGTGCCAGCAGTTTTGGAGGGACTCAGCCCCAGCGTTTT. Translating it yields CASSFGGTQPQRF.